This T cell receptor beta chain was recorded in a study of shared clonotypes between healthy human individuals. The wider study: The composition of the donors was a couple of women and a few men aged 18 to 49.

Data came from immunoSEQ multiplex PCR; TCRdb stores just in-frame clones and leaves some out. The sample has 2.3 million or so clones; 85% to 95% are singletons. The sequenced sample consisted of naive CD4+ T cells from PBMCs. As to subset: CD45RA+ positively selected. This clonotype was sampled from a man between 18 and 29 years old in good health. Some clones in this sample may be carry-over from other donors' samples.

CDR3 protein: CAWTRRTDTQYF. In DNA form, the CDR3 reads TGTGCCTGGACTCGCCGTACAGATACGCAGTATTTT. The chain uses TRBV30 and TRBJ2-3; D is ambiguous. The germline gives CDR1 GTSNPN, CDR2 SVGIG (reference sequence). V shed 4 bases and J shed 3 bases, with 8 bases lying between them. This CDR3 is built from 12 residues.